Presented here are 19 T cell receptor beta chains from one specimen sequenced in a study of blood T cells in healthy people across ages. The second PCR ran about 7 to 12 cycles with a sample-barcoded 5' primer and J-beta primers. TCRdb recomputed calls from the 5' RACE reads with MiXCR, one row per CDR3 protein. Here the sample spans over 1,500,000 distinct CDR3 sequences, about 39% being singletons. The sample consisted of blood. The receptors were gathered from a human donor in good health.

This clonotype was counted between two and nine times. For the CDR3, the DNA is TGCAGTGCTAGAGGAGCGGACAGGTCCTACGAGCAGTACTTC. Its protein is CSARGADRSYEQYF. The chain employs TRBV20-1 and TRBJ2-7, with TRBD1 matching over 7 bases. The CDR3 is 14 residues long. V lost 1 base to trimming and J lost 1 base; unmatched junction nucleotides: 4. Looked up from germline, CDR1 is DFQATT and CDR2 is SNEGSKA (reference sequence).

This clonotype was detected only a few times. This chain connects TRBV10-3 to TRBJ2-1, with a possible D match to TRBD1 (5 bases). This CDR3 spans 12 amino acids. Germline lookup yields CDR1 ENHRY and CDR2 SYGVKD. Trimming took off 6 bases at V and 4 bases at J, with 7 bases between the two ends. The CDR3 coding sequence is TGTGCCATCAGGGACACTTACAATGAGCAGTTCTTC. Its translation: CAIRDTYNEQFF.

This clonotype was recorded many times. The chain joins TRBV29-1 to TRBJ1-1, with 11 bases fitting TRBD1. Germline V gene lookup returns CDR1 SQVTM and CDR2 ANQGSEA. The CDR3 is 12 amino acids. V lost 8 bases, J lost 6 bases, and 5 bases stayed unmatched. CDR3 region: CSTTGQGAEAFF. DNA for the CDR3: TGCAGCACGACGGGACAGGGGGCTGAAGCTTTCTTT.

Comment on this clonotype: At one end, the junction sequence differs from germline, possibly due to a read error. This chain's CDR3 is CASSFPRGDTDAQYF. The CDR3 nucleotides read TGTGCCAGCAGTTTCCCCAGGGGGGACACAGATGCGCAGTATTTT. The chain is built from TRBV12-3 or TRBV12-4 and TRBJ2-3, with a weak D call TRBD1 (7 bases). CDR3 length: 15 amino acids.

The chain has TRBV3-1 and TRBJ1-2, with D tentatively TRBD1 (6 bases). Germline loops: CDR1 LGHDT, CDR2 YNNKEL (reference sequence). CDR3 length equals 18 residues. V lost 1 base to trimming and J lost 5 bases, with 23 bases between them. CDR3 in DNA: TGTGCCAGCAGCCAAGTCCTCCCCGGGACACCCTTAGGGTATGGCTACACCTTC. This sequence encodes CASSQVLPGTPLGYGYTF.

The chain has TRBV20-1 and TRBJ2-1; tentative D call: TRBD2 (5 bases). Germline CDR1 is DFQATT and CDR2 is SNEGSKA (reference sequence). Deletions cut 1 base from V and 4 bases from J, with 17 bases between. CDR3 length: 16 amino acids. CDR3 residues: CSARGLPNRQYNEQFF. CDR3 nucleotides: TGCAGTGCTAGAGGACTACCGAACCGGCAATACAATGAGCAGTTCTTC.

This clonotype was seen a handful of times. V usage is TRBV7-9 and J usage is TRBJ2-5, with D possibly matching TRBD2 (6 bases). Germline assignment: CDR1 SEHNR and CDR2 FQNEAQ (reference sequence). The V end lost 7 bases, the J end lost 2 bases, and 11 bases lay between the germline ends. The CDR3 length is 13 residues. This CDR3 reads CASTLEGQETQYF. The CDR3, as DNA: TGTGCCAGCACCTTGGAGGGGCAAGAGACCCAGTACTTC.

The J gene is TRBJ1-5, the V gene TRBV20-1; 8 bases fit TRBD1. This CDR3 spans 16 amino acids. Germline CDR1 reads DFQATT; CDR2 reads SNEGSKA (reference sequence). After removal of 2 bases from V and 2 bases from J, the junction contained 8 bases not matched to a gene. The CDR3 reads CSARKTGVRGNQPQHF. The CDR3, as DNA: TGCAGTGCTAGAAAGACAGGGGTAAGAGGCAATCAGCCCCAGCATTTT.

V usage is TRBV7-9 and J usage is TRBJ2-7; D unresolved. With 5 bases removed from V and 11 bases from J, the gap between germline ends came to 10 bases. This CDR3 comprises 10 residues. Germline V gene sequence: CDR1 SEHNR, CDR2 FQNEAQ (reference sequence). The CDR3 here is CASSPGFEYF. CDR3 bases: TGTGCCAGCAGCCCCGGATTTGAGTACTTC.

A few counts support this clonotype. The chain uses TRBV20-1 and TRBJ1-2; D is undetermined. CDR1 DFQATT and CDR2 SNEGSKA come from the germline V gene (reference sequence). The CDR3 spans 15 residues. The V and J ends lost 4 bases and 4 bases respectively, with 19 bases between them. This chain's CDR3 is CSATMGGQLFYGYTF. DNA for the CDR3: TGCAGTGCTACAATGGGAGGGCAGCTTTTCTATGGCTACACCTTC.

The J gene is TRBJ1-1, the V gene TRBV12-3 or TRBV12-4; D may be TRBD1 (6 bases). V dropped 6 bases and J dropped 0 bases, with 8 bases sitting between them. CDR3 length: 13 amino acids. The CDR3 DNA sequence: TGTGCCAGCAGGGGACATTTGAACACTGAAGCTTTCTTT. Its protein product is CASRGHLNTEAFF.

Notes on this clonotype: One junction end disagrees with the germline gene, perhaps due to a read error. This chain uses TRBV12-3 or TRBV12-4 with TRBJ2-3, with TRBD2 matching 10 bases. The CDR3 consists of 16 residues. CDR3: CACSLQTSGDTDTQYF. DNA of the CDR3: TGTGCCTGCAGTTTACAAACTAGCGGGGACACAGATACGCAGTATTTT.

The gene calls are TRBV6-1 and TRBJ1-2; D is unclear. Germline V gene data show CDR1 as MNHNS and CDR2 as SASEGT. Trimming left V 6 bases short and J 4 bases short, with 15 bases between. CDR3 length equals 14 residues. The CDR3 protein is CASRAGRTTYGYTF. DNA for the CDR3: TGTGCCAGCAGGGCGGGCAGAACGACCTATGGCTACACCTTC.

This chain connects TRBV5-5 to TRBJ2-1; 12 bases map to TRBD1. The length of the CDR3 is 17 residues. The V segment lost 3 bases and the J segment 0 bases; nucleotides outside the gene matches: 4. Per the germline V gene, CDR1 is SGHKS and CDR2 is YYEKEE (reference sequence). CDR3 protein: CASSSGTGGFSYNEQFF. In DNA, the CDR3 is TGTGCCAGCAGCTCCGGGACAGGGGGCTTCTCCTACAATGAGCAGTTCTTC.

The V and J genes are TRBV4-1 and TRBJ2-3; 7 bases line up with TRBD1. The CDR3 sequence is 17 residues long. V trimming: 4 bases; J trimming: 3 bases; junction bases outside the gene matches: 13. The germline V gene has CDR1 MGHRA and CDR2 YSYEKL. The DNA of the CDR3 is TGCGCCAGCAGCCCAAGACAGGGTTCGACTCTAACAGATACGCAGTATTTT. This encodes CASSPRQGSTLTDTQYF.

The rearrangement links TRBV5-8 to TRBJ2-1; maybe TRBD2 (5 bases). V lost 1 base to trimming and J lost 6 bases, with 20 bases between them. In germline, CDR1 is SGHTS, CDR2 YDEGEE. The CDR3 length is 17 residues. CDR3 protein: CASSLMIGAGRSNEQFF. The CDR3 DNA is TGTGCCAGCAGCTTGATGATCGGCGCGGGCAGATCCAATGAGCAGTTCTTC.

J is TRBJ2-3 and V is TRBV15, with 10 nucleotides matching TRBD2. CDR1 and CDR2 from the germline V gene are LNHNV and YYDKDF (reference sequence). J gave up 0 bases and V 0 bases, and 3 bases lay outside the gene matches. The CDR3 has 17 residues. The CDR3 sequence is CATSRDVAGGSTDTQYF. The CDR3 coding sequence is TGTGCCACCAGCAGAGATGTAGCGGGGGGAAGCACAGATACGCAGTATTTT.

This clonotype was counted many times. The rearrangement uses TRBV20-1 and TRBJ2-5; TRBD2 matches 10 bases. Germline-derived CDR1 and CDR2 are DFQATT and SNEGSKA (reference sequence). CDR3 length: 16 amino acids. The ends lost 0 bases at V and 4 bases at J; junction bases unmatched: 8. As DNA, the CDR3 is TGCAGTGCTAGAGATCGGGCTAGCGGGGGAGGAGAGACCCAGTACTTC. It specifies CSARDRASGGGETQYF.

The chain uses TRBV4-3 and TRBJ1-2; D not resolved. Trimming took 0 bases from V and 6 from J, leaving 11 bases between them. Per germline, CDR1 LGHNA and CDR2 YSLEER. The CDR3 length is 14 residues. The CDR3 DNA reads TGCGCCAGCAGCCAAGATGGGTCAGCAGATGGCTACACCTTC. This encodes CASSQDGSADGYTF.